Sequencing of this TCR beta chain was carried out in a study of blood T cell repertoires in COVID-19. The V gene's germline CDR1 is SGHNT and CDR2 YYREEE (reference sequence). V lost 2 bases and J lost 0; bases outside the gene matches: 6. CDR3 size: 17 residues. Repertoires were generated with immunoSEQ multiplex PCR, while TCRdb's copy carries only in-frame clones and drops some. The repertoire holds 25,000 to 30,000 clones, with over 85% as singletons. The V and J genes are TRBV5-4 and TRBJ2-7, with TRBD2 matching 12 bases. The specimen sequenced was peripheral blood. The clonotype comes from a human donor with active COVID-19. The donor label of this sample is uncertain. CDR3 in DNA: TGTGCCAGCAGCTTAGAACTAGCGGGAGGTCCCTCCTACGAGCAGTACTTC. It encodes CASSLELAGGPSYEQYF.